This T cell receptor (beta chain) was identified during a study of blood T cell repertoires in COVID-19 (TCRdb year 2020). About the investigation overall: Samples covering the acute and convalescent phases of COVID-19 were provided by collaborators in the United States, Italy and Spain. The material from the prospective study consisted of cDNA or gDNA derived from T cells, B-cell-depleted T cells, or PBMCs. Deeply sampled blood TCRbeta repertoires from subjects exposed to, actively infected with, or recovered from COVID-19 were included in the dataset. The repertoires were released in a freely available public database intended as a resource for research on the immune response to SARS-CoV-2. The samples were drawn from two sources: the first 160 participants of the ongoing ImmuneRACE study, and over 1,000 subjects contributed by 6 global collaborators. The sample metadata nearly always contained a de-identified subject ID, COVID-19 status, age in years and sex. Where available, HLA class I and class II types were taken from metadata supplied by the sample provider and were not determined by assay-based typing.

Samples from volunteer blood donors who had recovered from COVID-19 were contributed by a second Seattle source. The collaborating institutions used their own protocols to collect whole blood in K2EDTA tubes. For TCRbeta analysis, collaborator samples were shipped as frozen whole blood, as isolated PBMCs, or as DNA extracted from either sample type. Note on this clone: Its specific antigen is unknown. No per-base quality is available; no much larger clone lies one base away.

The CDR3 goes from the cysteine to the phenylalanine over 21 residues. Only CDR3 DNA remains: 63 bases, in frame from the first base. For CDR1 and CDR2, the germline V gene lists SGDLS and YYNGEE. After removal of 4 bases from V and 3 bases from J, the junction retains 25 bases not matched to a gene. Study-wide findings and limitations: How much clinical and demographic metadata was included differed by source and by participant, and the metadata was provided uncurated.

TCRbeta CDR3 regions were amplified from genomic DNA by means of the immunoSEQ Assay, a bias-controlled multiplex PCR. Under the source paper's analysis protocol: The number of nucleated cells in each sample was estimated from the amplification of reference gene primers within the assay. Sequence reads were collapsed and filtered to measure the absolute abundance of every unique TCRbeta CDR3 rearrangement. For each sample, productive Simpson clonality was calculated as the square root of Simpson's diversity index across productive rearrangements. This immuneACCESS table, as held by TCRdb, lists in-frame sequences with V and J called but not all clones. Of the missing ones, under half trace to an unresolved V gene in checked studies; the others have no known cause. V, J and clone size are those of that table, while D and trimming were read from the DNA. This sample comprises about 240,000 clones, 86% of them detected only once. 3% to 3.5% of the sample comes from the top ten.

The sequenced sample consisted of peripheral blood. This chain joins TRBV9 to TRBJ1-2; the central 9 bases match TRBD1. This receptor was obtained from a woman aged 30 to 39 who had recovered from COVID-19. The CDR3 protein: CASSSSGTGYGLAAGDYGYTF. The nucleotide sequence is given as TGTGCCAGCAGCTCGTCCGGGACAGGGTATGGGTTGGCGGCAGGCGACTATGGCTACACCTTC.